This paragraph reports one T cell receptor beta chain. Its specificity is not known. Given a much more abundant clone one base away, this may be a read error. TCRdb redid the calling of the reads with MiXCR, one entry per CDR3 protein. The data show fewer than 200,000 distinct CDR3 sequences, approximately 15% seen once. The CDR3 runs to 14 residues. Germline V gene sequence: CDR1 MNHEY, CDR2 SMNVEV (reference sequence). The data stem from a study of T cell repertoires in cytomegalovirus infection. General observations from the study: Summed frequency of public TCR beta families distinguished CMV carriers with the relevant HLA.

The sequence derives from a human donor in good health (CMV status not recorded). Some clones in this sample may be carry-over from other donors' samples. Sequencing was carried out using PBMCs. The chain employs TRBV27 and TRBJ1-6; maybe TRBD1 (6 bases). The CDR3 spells CASSPTGTNSPLPF. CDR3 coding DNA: TGTGCCAGCAGTCCAACAGGGACCAATTCACCCCTCCCCTTT.